This TCR beta chain was sequenced in a study of blood T cell repertoires in COVID-19. For the study at large: The samples span acute and convalescent COVID-19 from the United States, Italy and Spain. T cells, B-cell-depleted T cells, or PBMCs provided the cDNA or gDNA that served as material.

Repertoires were generated with immunoSEQ multiplex PCR, while TCRdb's copy carries only in-frame clones and drops some. Here the sample spans tens of thousands of clones, just over 85% being singletons. J was trimmed by 0 bases and V by 4 bases; bases with no gene match: 5. This CDR3 contains 15 residues. Germline V gives CDR1 LGHNA, CDR2 YNFKEQ. The chain uses TRBV4-2 and TRBJ2-7; 8 bases fit TRBD2. The sequence derives from a man between 50 and 59 years old with active or convalescent COVID-19. Sequenced: peripheral blood. This CDR3 reads CASSPQREPSYEQYF. The CDR3, as DNA: TGTGCCAGCAGCCCCCAGCGGGAGCCCTCCTACGAGCAGTACTTC.